This TCR beta chain is drawn from a study of blood T cell repertoires in COVID-19. The J segment lost 2 bases and the V segment lost 4 bases, leaving 17 bases of the junction unmatched. The germline CDR1 and CDR2 sequences are SQVTM and ANQGSEA. CDR3 length: 18 residues. In the authors' methods: Nucleated cell counts were estimated from reference gene primer amplification. Assay used: immunoSEQ multiplex PCR; TCRdb lists only in-frame clones, some missing. V, J and clone size are taken as reported in that table, and D and trimming were inferred from the DNA itself. The table has 650,000 to 800,000 clones, around 90% seen once; the top ten hold approximately 0.25%.

The TCR comes from a woman aged 18-30 years with acute or convalescent COVID-19. Sample: peripheral blood. V gene TRBV29-1 combines with J gene TRBJ2-1; 7 positions agree with TRBD2. CDR3 region: CSVGGSGWALGAYNEQFF. In DNA, the CDR3 is TGCAGCGTTGGAGGTAGCGGGTGGGCCCTAGGTGCCTACAATGAGCAGTTCTTC.